The 19 T cell receptor beta chains reported below all come from one sample, sequenced in a study of monozygotic twins with inflammatory bowel disease. With the 5' RACE reads reprocessed, TCRdb shows one record per CDR3 protein and no DNA. The sample has approximately 150,000 distinct CDR3 sequences; the top ten hold less than 3%. Material for sequencing was blood. Source of these receptors: a human donor with ulcerative colitis or Crohn's disease, or a healthy co-twin of an affected twin (not recorded which).

The chain employs TRBV7-2 and TRBJ1-3; the TCRdb call, TRBD1, lacks DNA for checking. The CDR3 is made up of 16 amino acids. Germline V gene sequence: CDR1 SGHTA, CDR2 FQGNSA. The CDR3 sequence: CASSSYRGLSGNTIYF.

The CDR3 loop reads CSAKIGSANQPQHF. The V and J genes are TRBV20-1 and TRBJ1-5. CDR3 length equals 14 residues. The germline gives CDR1 DFQATT, CDR2 SNEGSKA (reference sequence).

The genes are TRBV24-1 and TRBJ2-7; TCRdb names TRBD1, which stays unverified in the absence of DNA. From germline, CDR1 is KGHDR and CDR2 SFDVKD. The CDR3 loop spans 13 amino acids. CDR3 region: CATSEGQAYEQYF.

The rearrangement joins TRBV7-9 to TRBJ1-2. There are 13 residues in the CDR3. CDR1 is SEHNR, CDR2 FQNEAQ, per germline (reference sequence). The chain's CDR3 is CASSLAANYGYTF.

CDR3 region: CSAWTGGIEAFF. V usage is TRBV20-1 and J usage is TRBJ1-1; the TRBD1 assignment by TCRdb is unverifiable without DNA. The CDR3 length is 12 residues. Germline loops: CDR1 DFQATT, CDR2 SNEGSKA (reference sequence).

The chain links TRBV7-7 to TRBJ1-1; TCRdb names TRBD1, which stays unverified in the absence of DNA. The CDR3 extends over 18 amino acids. Germline V lookup: CDR1 SSHAT, CDR2 FNYEAQ (reference sequence). The CDR3 sequence: CASSSRYTPGTENTEAFF.

The rearrangement links TRBV5-1 to TRBJ2-3; lacking DNA, the TRBD1 call made by TCRdb goes unchecked. The CDR3 totals 14 residues. The V gene's germline CDR1 is SGHRS and CDR2 YFSETQ. The chain's CDR3 is CASHVGGSTDTQYF. The whole variable domain, remainder taken from reference TRBV5-1 and TRBJ2-3, is KAGVTQTPRYLIKTRGQQVTLSCSPISGHRSVSWYQQTPGQGLQFLFEYFSETQRNKGNFPGRFSGRQFSNSRSEMNVSTLELGDSALYLCASHVGGSTDTQYFGPGTRLTVL.

The rearrangement uses TRBV24-1 and TRBJ2-1; the D call from TCRdb, TRBD1, cannot be confirmed without DNA. From germline, CDR1 is KGHDR and CDR2 SFDVKD. CDR3 size: 14 residues. The chain's CDR3 is CATRKPGQDNEQFF.

The chain carries TRBV5-1 and TRBJ2-2; TCRdb calls TRBD2, which cannot be checked without DNA. The CDR3 is 16 amino acids. Germline V gives CDR1 SGHRS, CDR2 YFSETQ. Here the CDR3 reads CASSQGLAGFLGELFF. Full variable domain (outside the CDR3, taken from reference TRBV5-1 and TRBJ2-2): KAGVTQTPRYLIKTRGQQVTLSCSPISGHRSVSWYQQTPGQGLQFLFEYFSETQRNKGNFPGRFSGRQFSNSRSEMNVSTLELGDSALYLCASSQGLAGFLGELFFGEGSRLTVL.

The V gene is TRBV6-5, the J gene TRBJ2-4. CDR3 size: 13 residues. Per the germline V gene, CDR1 is MNHEY and CDR2 is SVGAGI. CDR3 sequence reads: CASSPNRDRIQYF.

The V and J genes are TRBV19 and TRBJ2-3; TCRdb's D gene call, TRBD1, goes unchecked for lack of DNA. Per the germline V gene, CDR1 is LNHDA and CDR2 is SQIVND (reference sequence). CDR3 length equals 16 residues. The CDR3 spells CASSIADSRRTDTQYF. Drawing the rest from reference TRBV19 and TRBJ2-3, the complete variable domain is DGGITQSPKYLFRKEGQNVTLSCEQNLNHDAMYWYRQDPGQGLRLIYYSQIVNDFQKGDIAEGYSVSREKKESFPLTVTSAQKNPTAFYLCASSIADSRRTDTQYFGPGTRLTVL.

J is TRBJ2-1 and V is TRBV11-2; the TCRdb call, TRBD2, lacks DNA for checking. CDR1 SGHAT and CDR2 FQNNGV come from the germline V gene. The CDR3 runs 14 residues. The CDR3 reads CASSMTSGDNEQFF.

The chain combines TRBV5-1 with TRBJ1-1; TCRdb's D gene call, TRBD1, goes unchecked for lack of DNA. This CDR3 is built from 17 residues. Looked up from germline, CDR1 is SGHRS and CDR2 is YFSETQ. The CDR3 reads CASSFGDIVGMNTEAFF.

J is TRBJ2-7 and V is TRBV4-2; absent DNA, TCRdb's TRBD2 call cannot be checked. In germline, CDR1 is LGHNA, CDR2 YNFKEQ. The CDR3 loop spans 16 amino acids. The CDR3 loop reads CASSQDRQDPPYEQYF.

The V and J genes are TRBV6-1 and TRBJ2-7; TCRdb returns TRBD1, unconfirmable since there is no DNA. CDR1 and CDR2 from the germline V gene are MNHNS and SASEGT. This CDR3 spans 14 amino acids. CDR3 amino acids: CASSPGWGAYEQYF.

This chain links TRBV20-1 with TRBJ2-3; TCRdb proposes TRBD1, but this gene call is untestable without DNA. Germline-derived CDR1 and CDR2 are DFQATT and SNEGSKA (reference sequence). This CDR3 comprises 14 residues. CDR3 in amino acids: CSARDRGYTDTQYF.

The chain is built from TRBV5-1 and TRBJ2-1; lacking DNA, the TRBD1 call made by TCRdb goes unchecked. Germline CDR1 and CDR2: SGHRS and YFSETQ. The CDR3 sequence is 17 residues long. The CDR3 sequence is CASSFIRPAGTVNEQFF.

V gene TRBV7-6 combines with J gene TRBJ2-7. The CDR3 extends over 13 amino acids. Germline CDR1 reads SGHVS; CDR2 reads FNYEAQ. CDR3: CASSLETTYEQYF. Using reference TRBV7-6 and TRBJ2-7 for the parts outside the CDR3, the full variable domain is GAGVSQSPRYKVTKRGQDVALRCDPISGHVSLYWYRQALGQGPEFLTYFNYEAQQDKSGLPNDRFSAERPEGSISTLTIQRTEQRDSAMYRCASSLETTYEQYFGPGTRLTVT.

J is TRBJ1-1 and V is TRBV6-1. The CDR3 totals 12 residues. Germline CDR1 MNHNS, CDR2 SASEGT. The CDR3 here is CASSPQNTEAFF.